The next 30 T cell receptor beta chains were all read from a single sample in a study of cytomegalovirus exposure and HLA in healthy donors. Measured with immunoSEQ multiplex PCR; TCRdb has only the in-frame clones, and not every one. The sample records about 90,000 clones, more than 70% being singletons. Sequenced: PBMCs. The receptors derive from a woman aged 18-29 years in good health and CMV-seropositive.

This chain joins TRBV6-1 and TRBJ1-4; 7 nucleotides align to TRBD1. The germline CDR1 and CDR2 sequences are MNHNS and SASEGT. After removal of 10 bases from V and 10 bases from J, the junction contained 9 bases not matched to a gene. There are 12 residues in the CDR3. This CDR3 reads CATRQGQIKLFF. The CDR3, as DNA: TGTGCCACGAGACAGGGTCAAATAAAACTGTTTTTT.

J is TRBJ2-5 and V is TRBV7-8; maybe TRBD2 (5 bases). Deletions cut 0 bases from V and 3 bases from J, with 11 bases between. Germline assignment: CDR1 SGHVS and CDR2 FQNEAQ. The CDR3 consists of 15 residues. The CDR3: CASSLAVRGKETQYF. The DNA of the CDR3 is TGTGCCAGCAGCTTAGCAGTTCGGGGAAAAGAGACCCAGTACTTC.

V gene TRBV14 combines with J gene TRBJ2-3, with 7 bases aligning to TRBD1. The CDR3 extends over 15 amino acids. The trim removed 3 bases at V and 5 bases at J, leaving 8 bases unmatched. CDR1 SGHDN and CDR2 FVKESK come from the germline V gene. The chain's CDR3 is CASSQLTGAGDTQYF. DNA for the CDR3: TGTGCCAGCAGCCAGCTAACAGGGGCTGGAGATACGCAGTATTTT.

The chain joins TRBV6-1 to TRBJ2-2; 7 nucleotides align to TRBD1. The CDR3 runs to 16 residues. The germline V gene encodes CDR1 MNHNS and CDR2 SASEGT. V gave up 0 bases and J gave up 7 bases; unmatched junction bases: 8. Here the CDR3 reads CASSEALQTGHGELFF. CDR3 DNA sequence: TGTGCCAGCAGTGAAGCGCTTCAGACAGGGCACGGGGAGCTGTTTTTT.

This clone was picked up many times. J is TRBJ2-3 and V is TRBV7-9, with a tentative D call TRBD2 (6 bases). V was pared by 6 bases and J by 0 bases, with 16 bases between. The CDR3 is 16 amino acids. Germline V lookup: CDR1 SEHNR, CDR2 FQNEAQ (reference sequence). The CDR3 DNA follows: TGTGCCAGCAGTCGTTTGTGGAGGGTTAGCACAGATACGCAGTATTTT. It codes for CASSRLWRVSTDTQYF.

V usage is TRBV6-1 and J usage is TRBJ1-5; D may be TRBD1 (5 bases). This CDR3 region has 16 residues. V lost 4 bases, J lost 3 bases, and 16 bases lay in between. CDR1 is MNHNS and CDR2 is SASEGT in the germline V gene. CDR3 nucleotide sequence: TGTGCCAGCAGTGCCAGGGTTCGAAGCTACAATCAGCCCCAGCATTTT. Protein: CASSARVRSYNQPQHF.

This rearrangement joins TRBV19 to TRBJ1-6, with D possibly TRBD1 on 6 matching bases. The CDR3 has 14 residues. The germline V gene has CDR1 LNHDA and CDR2 SQIVND (reference sequence). V shed 7 bases and J shed 6 bases, with 13 bases lying between them. As DNA, the CDR3 is TGTGCCAGTACCTTGGACAGATCTAATTCACCCCTCCACTTT. It encodes CASTLDRSNSPLHF.

This chain uses TRBV6-1 with TRBJ2-1, with 7 bases matching TRBD1. This CDR3 region has 15 residues. The germline V gene has CDR1 MNHNS and CDR2 SASEGT. The V gene end was trimmed by 4 bases and the J gene end by 4 bases; junction bases not matched to a gene: 7. DNA of the CDR3: TGTGCCAGCAGTGGGTGGAGCAGGGGGTACAATGAGCAGTTCTTC. This codes for CASSGWSRGYNEQFF.

The chain recombines TRBV9 with TRBJ2-1; D possibly corresponds to TRBD1 (6 bases). Germline CDR1 reads SGDLS; CDR2 reads YYNGEE. The CDR3 has 16 amino acids. Trimming shortened V by 0 bases and J by 1 base, and 11 bases separated the two germline ends. CDR3 residues: CASSVGTGLSYNEQFF. The CDR3 DNA follows: TGTGCCAGCAGCGTAGGAACAGGGTTATCCTACAATGAGCAGTTCTTC.

This clone occurred once. The rearrangement joins TRBV30 to TRBJ2-7; TRBD2 matches 9 bases. Germline V gene lookup returns CDR1 GTSNPN and CDR2 SVGIG (reference sequence). Germline trimming cut 5 bases from V and 0 bases from J; bases unmatched to any gene: 11. The CDR3 is 16 residues long. CDR3 bases: TGTGCCTGGGCCAGGAGCGGGGGGCTCCCCTCCTACGAGCAGTACTTC. This gives the protein CAWARSGGLPSYEQYF.

This clone was picked up one time. The chain combines TRBV4-1 with TRBJ2-7, with D tentatively TRBD2 (7 bases). CDR1 is MGHRA, CDR2 YSYEKL, per germline. V lost 1 base, J lost 4 bases, and 23 bases lay in between. The CDR3 covers 18 residues. In DNA, the CDR3 is TGCGCCAGCAGCCAAGGTCCCTCCTTTGCCGGGGGGCGTTACGAGCAGTACTTC. This gives the protein CASSQGPSFAGGRYEQYF.

This clone showed up just a few times. The V and J genes are TRBV4-3 and TRBJ1-5; D not resolved. The CDR3 consists of 15 residues. Germline V gene data show CDR1 as LGHNA and CDR2 as YSLEER. Trimming cost V 0 bases and J 0 bases, with 6 bases left between them. CDR3 amino acids: CASSQDTYSNQPQHF. The CDR3 nucleotides read TGCGCCAGCAGCCAAGACACCTATAGCAATCAGCCCCAGCATTTT.

V usage is TRBV18 and J usage is TRBJ2-3; D might be TRBD2 (5 bases). CDR1 and CDR2 from the germline V gene are KGHSH and LQKENI. This CDR3 has 17 residues. The V end lost 5 bases, the J end lost 0 bases, and 18 bases lay between the germline ends. The CDR3 is CASSSLASRSSTDTQYF. For the CDR3, the DNA is TGTGCCAGCTCATCGCTAGCATCTCGATCTAGCACAGATACGCAGTATTTT.

The rearrangement joins TRBV11-3 to TRBJ2-1; 9 nucleotides match TRBD2. CDR1 and CDR2 (germline): SGHNT, YENEEA. The J segment lost 8 bases and the V segment lost 4 bases, leaving 3 bases of the junction unmatched. CDR3 length equals 13 residues. The CDR3, as DNA: TGTGCCAGCAGCTGGCGGGGGGGCTATGAGCAGTTCTTC. Encoded protein: CASSWRGGYEQFF.

The chain employs TRBV19 and TRBJ2-5; a weak D match, TRBD2 (7 bases). Germline-derived CDR1 and CDR2 are LNHDA and SQIVND (reference sequence). The V and J ends lost 0 bases and 2 bases respectively, with 10 bases between them. CDR3 length: 15 residues. The CDR3 region has the DNA TGTGCCAGTAGTATAGAGGGGGGGCGACAAGAGACCCAGTACTTC. Its translation: CASSIEGGRQETQYF.

By frequency in the sample, this clone is medium-sized. The chain is built from TRBV2 and TRBJ2-2, with a possible D match to TRBD2 (5 bases). V was pared by 6 bases and J by 1 base, with 12 bases between. Germline loops: CDR1 SNHLY, CDR2 FYNNEI. The CDR3 runs 15 residues. CDR3 nucleotide sequence: TGTGCCAGCAGCGGGGATGGGCTGAACACCGGGGAGCTGTTTTTT. Translated: CASSGDGLNTGELFF.

The chain joins TRBV30 to TRBJ1-1; 7 nucleotides agree with TRBD1. The J segment lost 1 base and the V segment lost 2 bases, leaving 1 base of the junction unmatched. From germline, CDR1 is GTSNPN and CDR2 SVGIG (reference sequence). This CDR3 region has 13 residues. CDR3: CAWSYRGNTEAFF. In DNA form, the CDR3 reads TGTGCCTGGAGTTACAGGGGGAACACTGAAGCTTTCTTT.

This clone was detected only once. The V gene is TRBV5-4, the J gene TRBJ2-1, with D unresolved. V gave up 0 bases and J gave up 8 bases, with 15 bases separating them. Germline lookup yields CDR1 SGHNT and CDR2 YYREEE (reference sequence). This CDR3 comprises 15 residues. CDR3 in amino acids: CASSLDSTRVDEQFF. The CDR3 DNA reads TGTGCCAGCAGCTTGGACTCCACCCGGGTCGATGAGCAGTTCTTC. The complete variable domain, with remaining parts taken from reference TRBV5-4 and TRBJ2-1, reads ETGVTQSPTHLIKTRGQQVTLRCSSQSGHNTVSWYQQALGQGPQFIFQYYREEENGRGNFPPRFSGLQFPNYSSELNVNALELDDSALYLCASSLDSTRVDEQFFGPGTRLTVL.

This clone was observed a handful of times. The chain couples TRBV25-1 to TRBJ2-6; D is ambiguous. This CDR3 has 13 residues. Trimming removed 5 bases at V and 1 base at J, with 3 bases between. The V gene's germline CDR1 is MGHDK and CDR2 SYGVNS. DNA of the CDR3: TGTGCCAGCAGTCCTTCTGGGGCCAACGTCCTGACTTTC. Encoded protein: CASSPSGANVLTF.

This clone was counted a single time. This chain joins TRBV5-1 and TRBJ1-1; 10 bases align to TRBD1. This CDR3 comprises 15 residues. V lost 4 bases to trimming and J lost 4 bases; unmatched junction nucleotides: 7. Germline V CDR1 and CDR2: SGHRS, YFSETQ. In DNA form, the CDR3 reads TGCGCCAGCAGCCTCGGACAGGGGGGCCCCACTGAAGCTTTCTTT. It encodes CASSLGQGGPTEAFF.

This chain uses TRBV7-2 with TRBJ2-4; 7 bases line up with TRBD2. CDR3 length: 16 amino acids. V lost 5 bases to trimming and J lost 8 bases; unmatched junction nucleotides: 15. Germline loops: CDR1 SGHTA, CDR2 FQGNSA. The CDR3, as DNA: TGTGCCAGCAGCCTTACTAGCGATCTAGGGAAGTACATTCAGTACTTC. Amino acid sequence: CASSLTSDLGKYIQYF.

The chain links TRBV5-1 to TRBJ1-1, with 7 positions matching TRBD1. Germline trimming cut 4 bases from V and 1 base from J; bases unmatched to any gene: 10. The CDR3 spans 16 residues. Germline CDR1 is SGHRS and CDR2 is YFSETQ. The CDR3 DNA reads TGCGCCAGCAGCGCCCCAAACAGGGGTGGGAACACTGAAGCTTTCTTT. It codes for CASSAPNRGGNTEAFF.

The rearrangement uses TRBV30 and TRBJ2-3, with a possible D match to TRBD2 (5 bases). Germline CDR1 GTSNPN, CDR2 SVGIG (reference sequence). This CDR3 comprises 11 residues. Trimming stripped 5 bases from V and 2 bases from J, with 5 bases between. Written as DNA, the CDR3 is TGTGCCTGGGGACTCACAGATACGCAGTATTTT. It specifies CAWGLTDTQYF.

V and J are TRBV10-1 and TRBJ2-3, with D maybe TRBD1 (5 bases). From germline, CDR1 is WNHNN and CDR2 SYGVQD (reference sequence). The CDR3 is 14 amino acids. V lost 7 bases, J lost 0 bases, and 11 bases lay in between. The DNA for the CDR3 is TGCGCCAGCATTAAAACAGGAAGCACAGATACGCAGTATTTT. Amino acid sequence: CASIKTGSTDTQYF.

The chain has TRBV5-4 and TRBJ1-1, with D hard to call. V was pared by 3 bases and J by 1 base, with 10 bases between. CDR1 and CDR2 (germline): SGHNT, YYREEE (reference sequence). The CDR3 is made up of 14 amino acids. CDR3 in DNA: TGTGCCAGCAGCTCCGGACGGGAGAACACTGAAGCTTTCTTT. Residues: CASSSGRENTEAFF.

The chain uses TRBV10-2 and TRBJ2-1, with 11 nucleotides matching TRBD2. This CDR3 spans 17 amino acids. Per germline, CDR1 WSHSY and CDR2 SAAADI. After removal of 6 bases from V and 8 bases from J, the junction contained 15 bases not matched to a gene. The CDR3 region has the DNA TGCGCCAGCAGACAACTAGCGGGGGCCGGAAACACAGATGAGCAGTTCTTC. Translation: CASRQLAGAGNTDEQFF.

The V gene is TRBV6-1, the J gene TRBJ2-1; TRBD2 agrees at 9 bases. CDR1 and CDR2 from the germline V gene are MNHNS and SASEGT. This CDR3 has 15 amino acids. J was trimmed by 3 bases and V by 5 bases; bases with no gene match: 5. Written as DNA, the CDR3 is TGTGCCAGCAGTCCGGGACTAGCCCGCTACAATGAGCAGTTCTTC. This codes for CASSPGLARYNEQFF.

This chain uses TRBV5-1 with TRBJ2-7, with D unclear. The germline V and J ends were trimmed by 4 bases and 0 bases, with 5 bases remaining between them. The CDR3 extends over 12 amino acids. Germline assignment: CDR1 SGHRS and CDR2 YFSETQ. For the CDR3, the DNA is TGCGCCAGCAGCCTAAGCTCCTACGAGCAGTACTTC. Amino acid sequence: CASSLSSYEQYF.

CDR3 DNA: TGTGCCAGCGGGTTGGGCCAGCCCTACGAGCAGTACTTC. Translating gives CASGLGQPYEQYF. The chain recombines TRBV6-6 with TRBJ2-7; unclear D gene. Germline CDR1 MNHNY, CDR2 SVGAGI (reference sequence). The V end lost 8 bases, the J end lost 2 bases, and 13 bases lay between the germline ends. CDR3 size: 13 residues.

This chain uses TRBV5-1 with TRBJ2-3; D possibly corresponds to TRBD2 (6 bases). The CDR3 sequence is 15 residues long. Trimming took off 4 bases at V and 2 bases at J, with 14 bases between the two ends. The germline V gene has CDR1 SGHRS and CDR2 YFSETQ. CDR3 sequence: CASSRDLGDTDTQYF. The DNA of the CDR3 is TGCGCCAGCAGCCGGGACTTAGGGGACACAGATACGCAGTATTTT.